Listed below are T cell receptor beta chains from one sample, sequenced in a study of shared clonotypes between healthy human individuals. The data were produced by immunoSEQ multiplex PCR, yet TCRdb's version contains in-frame clones alone and is incomplete. The data hold about 980,000 clones, with approximately 76% observed a single time. Sequencing used memory CD4+ T cells sorted from blood. The receptors here all came from a man younger than 30 in good health. Both conserved end residues are part of each CDR3. Each record gives: clone size, D gene, J gene, V gene, CDR3 DNA, CDR3 protein. A D gene is named only where the DNA matches it firmly. Clone size is not always given. Where it is, it says once, few, many or a class for expanded clones.

>few|NA|TRBJ1-6|TRBV28
TGTGCCAGCAGTTTATCAGGGAATTCACCCCTCCACTTT
CASSLSGNSPLHF
>once|NA|TRBJ1-2|TRBV10-2
TGCGCCAGCAGTGAGCGGGGGACCGATGGCTACACCTTC
CASSERGTDGYTF
>NA|NA|TRBJ2-7|TRBV7-9
TGTGCCAGCAGCAAACAGGGCTCCTACGAGCAGTACTTC
CASSKQGSYEQYF
>NA|NA|TRBJ1-2|TRBV30
TGTGCCTGGAGTTATGCGGACCTACGGGGTGGCTACACCTTC
CAWSYADLRGGYTF
>NA|TRBD2|TRBJ2-1|TRBV18
TGTGCCAGCTCACCTCAGACTAGCGGGAGTGTCAATGAGCAGTTCTTC
CASSPQTSGSVNEQFF
>NA|NA|TRBJ1-2|TRBV6-1
TGTGCCAGCAGTGTAGAGTCGTCGGGTCGCGGTCGCTACACCTTC
CASSVESSGRGRYTF
>NA|NA|TRBJ1-6|TRBV7-9
TGTGCCAGCAGCTTAGGTGGAAGTTCACCCCTCCACTTT
CASSLGGSSPLHF
>NA|TRBD2|TRBJ2-5|TRBV28
TGTGCCAGCAGTTGGCTGCTAGCGGGGCAAGAGACCCAGTACTTC
CASSWLLAGQETQYF
>NA|TRBD2|TRBJ2-5|TRBV6-6
TGTGCCAGCAGTCAAGGACTAGCGGGGGGGTGGGAGACCCAGTACTTC
CASSQGLAGGWETQYF
>NA|TRBD1|TRBJ2-7|TRBV6-5
TGTGCCAGCAGTTACTCGTCTCAGGGGGTAACGTACTTC
CASSYSSQGVTYF
>NA|TRBD1|TRBJ2-4|TRBV5-6
TGTGCCAGCAGTTTGCGGACAGGGGTCAAAAACATTCAGTACTTC
CASSLRTGVKNIQYF
>NA|NA|TRBJ1-3|TRBV4-1
TGCGCCAGCAGCCCGGGGGAGTATGGAAACACCATATATTTT
CASSPGEYGNTIYF
>NA|NA|TRBJ2-1|TRBV7-2
TGTGCCAGCAGAATCACGGGATACAATGAGCAGTTCTTC
CASRITGYNEQFF
>NA|NA|TRBJ2-6|TRBV7-9
TGTGCCAGCAGCTTAGGAGGGAGGTCTGGGGCCAACGTCCTGACTTTC
CASSLGGRSGANVLTF
>NA|NA|TRBJ2-2|TRBV19
TGTGCCAGTAGTATAGCAGCCAGGGCCACCGGGGAGCTGTTTTTT
CASSIAARATGELFF
>NA|TRBD2|TRBJ2-2|TRBV10-3
TGTGCCAGTCGCCCGGGACTAGAGAACACCGGGGAGCTGTTTTTT
CASRPGLENTGELFF
>few|TRBD2|TRBJ2-2|TRBV25-1
TGTGCCAGCAGTACCCCGGAAGCGGGAAGGCGGGAGCTGTTTTTT
CASSTPEAGRRELFF
>NA|NA|TRBJ1-2|TRBV7-2
TGTGCCAGCAGCTTACAGGGGTGGTACACCTTC
CASSLQGWYTF